These 20 T cell receptor beta chains were sequenced from one sample in a study of monozygotic twins with inflammatory bowel disease. TCRdb reprocessed the 5' RACE reads and keeps a single row for each CDR3 protein, giving no DNA. The sample includes more than 350,000 distinct CDR3 sequences. Material for sequencing was blood. Receptor source: a human donor with ulcerative colitis or Crohn's disease, or a healthy co-twin of an affected twin (not recorded which).

The chain combines TRBV2 with TRBJ2-7; TCRdb outputs TRBD2, but without DNA this stays unchecked. The germline V gene has CDR1 SNHLY and CDR2 FYNNEI. This CDR3 has 11 residues. The CDR3 protein is CASSEGGLSFF.

The chain links TRBV12-3 or TRBV12-4 to TRBJ2-1; TCRdb's D call of TRBD1 is untestable without DNA. The CDR3 contains 13 residues. CDR3: CASTPGAPNEQFF.

The gene calls are TRBV29-1 and TRBJ1-1; absent DNA, TCRdb's TRBD1 call cannot be checked. Germline assignment: CDR1 SQVTM and CDR2 ANQGSEA. This CDR3 has 13 amino acids. CDR3 in amino acids: CSGSGLGDTEAFF.

The chain employs TRBV7-2 and TRBJ2-6; as DNA is missing, the TRBD1 call by TCRdb cannot be tested. In germline, CDR1 is SGHTA, CDR2 FQGNSA. The CDR3 spans 17 residues. The chain's CDR3 is CASSLGTGISGANVLTF.

The rearrangement joins TRBV27 to TRBJ2-7. Germline lookup yields CDR1 MNHEY and CDR2 SMNVEV (reference sequence). This CDR3 spans 16 amino acids. CDR3 in amino acids: CASSLNRAASTYEQYF.

The V gene is TRBV6-1, the J gene TRBJ1-2; TCRdb picks TRBD1, but there is no DNA to check that call. The CDR3 totals 15 residues. Looked up from germline, CDR1 is MNHNS and CDR2 is SASEGT. CDR3 protein: CASSLSDRGYYGYTF.

The chain uses TRBV4-1 and TRBJ2-3; no DNA is available, so the TRBD2 call from TCRdb remains unchecked. The CDR3 contains 16 residues. Germline V gene lookup returns CDR1 MGHRA and CDR2 YSYEKL. CDR3 sequence reads: CASSQRAGGNTDTQYF.

The chain couples TRBV9 to TRBJ2-2; absent DNA, TCRdb's TRBD2 call cannot be checked. This CDR3 region has 16 residues. CDR1 and CDR2 (germline): SGDLS, YYNGEE. CDR3 sequence: CASSAGGNANTGELFF.

This chain uses TRBV4-2 with TRBJ2-1; TCRdb proposes TRBD1, but this gene call is untestable without DNA. The CDR3 spans 17 residues. From germline, CDR1 is LGHNA and CDR2 YNFKEQ. CDR3 region: CASSQVPGQGALWEQFF.

The chain recombines TRBV5-6 with TRBJ2-1; the D call of TRBD1 rests on TCRdb alone, since no DNA is present to check it. Germline V gene sequence: CDR1 SGHDT, CDR2 YYEEEE. The CDR3 totals 15 residues. The CDR3 here is CASSPPGQSFNEQFF.

The CDR3: CASHLPGRTEAFF. The chain combines TRBV18 with TRBJ1-1; TCRdb returns TRBD1, unconfirmable since there is no DNA. The CDR3 totals 13 residues. The germline V gene has CDR1 KGHSH and CDR2 LQKENI.

The chain has TRBV20-1 and TRBJ2-1; checking the TCRdb D call of TRBD2 is not possible without DNA. The CDR3 length is 15 residues. Germline CDR1 reads DFQATT; CDR2 reads SNEGSKA (reference sequence). CDR3 residues: CSALGLAGGGNEQFF.

The chain recombines TRBV18 with TRBJ2-2; without DNA, the TCRdb call of TRBD1 cannot be checked. Germline CDR1 reads KGHSH; CDR2 reads LQKENI. This CDR3 contains 15 residues. The CDR3 here is CASSPPTGVTGELFF.

This clonotype is medium-sized by frequency. The chain uses TRBV20-1 and TRBJ2-1; TCRdb reports TRBD1, a call that lacks DNA to check it against. The CDR3 runs to 17 residues. The germline gives CDR1 DFQATT, CDR2 SNEGSKA (reference sequence). CDR3 amino acids: CSARARSPYQVYNEQFF.

CDR3 sequence reads: CASSYDERTSTDTQYF. The chain uses TRBV6-5 and TRBJ2-3; TCRdb proposes TRBD2, but this gene call is untestable without DNA. This CDR3 region has 16 residues. CDR1 is MNHEY, CDR2 SVGAGI, per germline.

The chain joins TRBV12-3 or TRBV12-4 to TRBJ2-7; TCRdb selects TRBD1, and the lack of DNA leaves this call unchecked. The CDR3 has 15 amino acids. This chain's CDR3 is CASSRGQGASYEQYF.

The chain employs TRBV6-5 and TRBJ1-1. The CDR3 spans 15 residues. Germline values: CDR1 MNHEY, CDR2 SVGAGI. CDR3 amino acids: CASSYSMGLGTEAFF.

The chain has TRBV5-1 and TRBJ2-3. CDR1 and CDR2 from the germline V gene are SGHRS and YFSETQ. This CDR3 has 15 amino acids. Here the CDR3 reads CASSRVEASTDTQYF.

This chain uses TRBV18 with TRBJ1-5; the D call of TRBD1 rests on TCRdb alone, since no DNA is present to check it. Germline CDR1 is KGHSH and CDR2 is LQKENI. The CDR3 length is 16 residues. CDR3 residues: CASSPSAGQINQPQHF.

This rearrangement joins TRBV6-1 to TRBJ2-2; the TCRdb call, TRBD1, lacks DNA for checking. CDR3 length equals 14 residues. Germline V gives CDR1 MNHNS, CDR2 SASEGT. CDR3 amino acids: CASSEQQGTGELFF.